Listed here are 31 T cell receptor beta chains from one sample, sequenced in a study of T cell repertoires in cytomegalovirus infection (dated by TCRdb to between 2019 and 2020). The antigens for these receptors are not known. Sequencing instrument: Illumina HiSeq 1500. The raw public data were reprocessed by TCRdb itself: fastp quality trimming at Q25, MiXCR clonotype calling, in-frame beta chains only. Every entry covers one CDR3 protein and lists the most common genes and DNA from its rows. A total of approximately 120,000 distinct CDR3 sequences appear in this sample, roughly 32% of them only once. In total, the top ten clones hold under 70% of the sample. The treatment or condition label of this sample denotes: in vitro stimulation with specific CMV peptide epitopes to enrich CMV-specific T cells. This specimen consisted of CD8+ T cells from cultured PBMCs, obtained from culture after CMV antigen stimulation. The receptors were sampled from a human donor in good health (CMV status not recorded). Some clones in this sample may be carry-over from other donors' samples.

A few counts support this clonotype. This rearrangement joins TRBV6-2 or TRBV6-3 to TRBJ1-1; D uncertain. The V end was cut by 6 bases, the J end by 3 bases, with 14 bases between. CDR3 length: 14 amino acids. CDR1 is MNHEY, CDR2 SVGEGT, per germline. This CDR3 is CASSPLREDTEAFF. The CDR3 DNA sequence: TGTGCCAGCAGCCCCCTCCGTGAGGACACTGAAGCTTTCTTT.

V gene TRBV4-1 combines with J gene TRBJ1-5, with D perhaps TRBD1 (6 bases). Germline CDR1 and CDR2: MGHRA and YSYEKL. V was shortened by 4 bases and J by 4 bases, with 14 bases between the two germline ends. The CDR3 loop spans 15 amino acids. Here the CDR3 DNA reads TGCGCCAGCAGCCCCCGCGGGCAGGGGAATCAGCCCCAGCATTTT. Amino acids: CASSPRGQGNQPQHF.

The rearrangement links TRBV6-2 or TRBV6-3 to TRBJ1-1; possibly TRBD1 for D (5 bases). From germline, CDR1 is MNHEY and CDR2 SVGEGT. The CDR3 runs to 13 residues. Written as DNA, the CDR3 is TGTGCGAGCTCTGGGGGGTCGAACACTGAAGCTTTCTTT. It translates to CASSGGSNTEAFF.

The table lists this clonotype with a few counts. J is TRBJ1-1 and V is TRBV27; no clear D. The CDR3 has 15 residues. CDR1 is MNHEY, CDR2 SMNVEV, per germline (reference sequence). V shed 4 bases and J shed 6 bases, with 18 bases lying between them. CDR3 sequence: CASSYSSLTLPEAFF. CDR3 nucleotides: TGTGCCAGCAGTTACTCCTCCCTTACCCTACCTGAAGCTTTCTTT.

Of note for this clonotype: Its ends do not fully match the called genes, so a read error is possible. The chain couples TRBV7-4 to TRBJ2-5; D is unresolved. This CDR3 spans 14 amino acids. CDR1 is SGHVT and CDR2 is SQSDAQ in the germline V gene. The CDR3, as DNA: TGTGCCGGCAGCCCACCCGGGCTCGCTGAGACCCAGTACTTC. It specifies CAGSPPGLAETQYF.

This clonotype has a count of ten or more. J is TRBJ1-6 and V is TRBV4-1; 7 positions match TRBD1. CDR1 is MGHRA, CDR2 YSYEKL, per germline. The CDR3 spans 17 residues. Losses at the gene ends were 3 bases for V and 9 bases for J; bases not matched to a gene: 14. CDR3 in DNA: TGCGCCAGCAGCCACAACACCTTCCGACAGGGAGGTTCACCCCTCCACTTT. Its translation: CASSHNTFRQGGSPLHF.

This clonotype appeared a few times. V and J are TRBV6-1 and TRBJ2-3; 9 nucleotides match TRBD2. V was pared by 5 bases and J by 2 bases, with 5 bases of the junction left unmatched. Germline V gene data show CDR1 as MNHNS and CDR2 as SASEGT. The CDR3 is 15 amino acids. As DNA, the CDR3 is TGTGCCAGCAGTTCAAGCGGGGGGAACACAGATACGCAGTATTTT. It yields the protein CASSSSGGNTDTQYF.

Here the CDR3 DNA reads TGCAGTGCTAGAGATGGTCTAGCGGGGGGGCCGAGCTACGAGCAGTACTTC. It is translated as CSARDGLAGGPSYEQYF. The chain has TRBV20-1 and TRBJ2-7; 12 nucleotides match TRBD2. Germline V gives CDR1 DFQATT, CDR2 SNEGSKA (reference sequence). Losses at the gene ends were 0 bases for V and 3 bases for J; bases not matched to a gene: 9. The CDR3 is 17 residues long.

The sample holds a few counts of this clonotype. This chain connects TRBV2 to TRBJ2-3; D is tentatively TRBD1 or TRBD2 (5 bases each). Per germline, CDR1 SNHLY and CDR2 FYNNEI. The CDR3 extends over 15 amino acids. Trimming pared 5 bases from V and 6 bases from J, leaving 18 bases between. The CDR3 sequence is CASSSPGDGRDTQYF. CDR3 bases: TGTGCCAGCAGTTCCCCCGGGGACGGCCGGGATACGCAGTATTTT.

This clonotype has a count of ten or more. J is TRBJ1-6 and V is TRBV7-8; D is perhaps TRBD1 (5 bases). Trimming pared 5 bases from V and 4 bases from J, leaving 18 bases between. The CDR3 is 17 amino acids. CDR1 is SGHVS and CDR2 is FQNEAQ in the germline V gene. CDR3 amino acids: CASSPYLGGLYNSPLHF. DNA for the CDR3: TGTGCCAGCAGCCCCTATCTTGGGGGTTTATATAATTCACCCCTCCACTTT. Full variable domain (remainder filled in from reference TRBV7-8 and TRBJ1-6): GAGVSQSPRYKVAKRGQDVALRCDPISGHVSLFWYQQALGQGPEFLTYFQNEAQLDKSGLPSDRFFAERPEGSVSTLKIQRTQQEDSAVYLCASSPYLGGLYNSPLHFGNGTRLTVT.

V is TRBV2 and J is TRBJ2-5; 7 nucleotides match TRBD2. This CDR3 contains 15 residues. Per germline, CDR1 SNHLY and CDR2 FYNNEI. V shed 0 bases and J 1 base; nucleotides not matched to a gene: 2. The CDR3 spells CASSEAPGGQETQYF. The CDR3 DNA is TGTGCCAGCAGTGAAGCCCCGGGGGGCCAAGAGACCCAGTACTTC.

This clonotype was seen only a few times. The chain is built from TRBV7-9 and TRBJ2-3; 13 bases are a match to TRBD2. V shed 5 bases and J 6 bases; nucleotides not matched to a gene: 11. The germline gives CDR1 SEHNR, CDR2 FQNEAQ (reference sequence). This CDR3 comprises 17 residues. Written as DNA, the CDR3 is TGTGCCAGCAGCCAACCGACTAGCGGGGGGCCGTCGGATACGCAGTATTTT. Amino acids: CASSQPTSGGPSDTQYF.

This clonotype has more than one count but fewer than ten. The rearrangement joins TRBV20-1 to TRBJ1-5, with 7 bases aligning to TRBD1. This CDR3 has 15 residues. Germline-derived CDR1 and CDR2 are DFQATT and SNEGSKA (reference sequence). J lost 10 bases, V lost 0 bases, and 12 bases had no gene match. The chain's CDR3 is CSARDPKRGRSPQHF. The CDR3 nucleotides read TGCAGTGCTAGAGACCCAAAGAGGGGGCGTAGTCCCCAGCATTTT.

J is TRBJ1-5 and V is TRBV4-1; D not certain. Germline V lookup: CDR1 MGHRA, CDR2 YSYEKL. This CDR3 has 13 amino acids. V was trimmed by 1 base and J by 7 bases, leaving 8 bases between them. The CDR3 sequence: CASSQGSQQPQHF. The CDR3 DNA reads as TGCGCCAGCAGCCAAGGCTCGCAGCAGCCCCAGCATTTT.

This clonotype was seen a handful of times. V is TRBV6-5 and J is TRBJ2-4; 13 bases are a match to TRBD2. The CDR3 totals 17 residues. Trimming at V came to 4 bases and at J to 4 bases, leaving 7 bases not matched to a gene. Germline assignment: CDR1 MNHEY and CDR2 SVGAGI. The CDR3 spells CASSSRTSGGPKNIQYF. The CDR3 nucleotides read TGTGCCAGCAGTTCCCGGACTAGCGGGGGCCCAAAAAACATTCAGTACTTC.

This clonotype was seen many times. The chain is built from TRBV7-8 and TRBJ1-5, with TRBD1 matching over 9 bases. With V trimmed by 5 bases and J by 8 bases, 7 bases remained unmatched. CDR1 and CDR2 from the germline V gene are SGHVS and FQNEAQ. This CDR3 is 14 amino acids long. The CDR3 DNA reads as TGTGCCAGCAGCCCAACAGGGGGCCGGGAGCCCCAGCATTTT. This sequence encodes CASSPTGGREPQHF.

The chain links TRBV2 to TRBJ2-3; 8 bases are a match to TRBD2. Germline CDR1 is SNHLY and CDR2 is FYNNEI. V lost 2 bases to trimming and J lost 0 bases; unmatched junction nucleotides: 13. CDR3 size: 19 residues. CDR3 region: CASSEPGLVLNASTDTQYF. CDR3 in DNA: TGTGCCAGCAGTGAACCGGGACTAGTCCTAAATGCTAGCACAGATACGCAGTATTTT.

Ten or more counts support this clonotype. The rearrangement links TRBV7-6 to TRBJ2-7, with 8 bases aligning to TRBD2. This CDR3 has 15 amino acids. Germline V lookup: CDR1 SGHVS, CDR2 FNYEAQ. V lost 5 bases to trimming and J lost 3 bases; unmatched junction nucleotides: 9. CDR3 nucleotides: TGTGCCAGCAGCCCAGAAGCGGGAGCCTTCTACGAGCAGTACTTC. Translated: CASSPEAGAFYEQYF.

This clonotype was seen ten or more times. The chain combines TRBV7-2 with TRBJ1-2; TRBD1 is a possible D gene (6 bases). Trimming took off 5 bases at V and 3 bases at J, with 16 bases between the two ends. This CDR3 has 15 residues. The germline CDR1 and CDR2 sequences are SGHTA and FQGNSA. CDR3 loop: CASSPLGAGDYGYTF. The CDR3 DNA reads TGTGCCAGCAGCCCCCTAGGCGCAGGGGACTATGGCTACACCTTC.

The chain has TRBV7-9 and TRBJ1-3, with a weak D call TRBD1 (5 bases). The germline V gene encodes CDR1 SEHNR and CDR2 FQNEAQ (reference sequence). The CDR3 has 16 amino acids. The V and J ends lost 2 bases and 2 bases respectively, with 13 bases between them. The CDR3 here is CASSLLAGVAGNTIYF. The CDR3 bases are TGTGCCAGCAGCTTATTGGCGGGGGTGGCTGGAAACACCATATATTTT.

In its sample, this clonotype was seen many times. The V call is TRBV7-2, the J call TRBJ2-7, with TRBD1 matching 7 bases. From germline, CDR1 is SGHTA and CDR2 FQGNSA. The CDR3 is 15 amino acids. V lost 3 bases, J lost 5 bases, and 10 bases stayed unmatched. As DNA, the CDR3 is TGTGCCAGCAGCTTGTCAATAAGGGGGCGCGACGAGCAGTACTTC. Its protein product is CASSLSIRGRDEQYF.

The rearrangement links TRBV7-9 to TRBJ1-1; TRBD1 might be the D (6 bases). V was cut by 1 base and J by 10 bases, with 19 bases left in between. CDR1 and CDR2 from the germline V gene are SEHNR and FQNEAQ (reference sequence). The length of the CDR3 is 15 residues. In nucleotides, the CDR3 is TGTGCCAGCAGCTTAGACAGGGATACACCCCCCCCAGCTTTCTTT. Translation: CASSLDRDTPPPAFF.

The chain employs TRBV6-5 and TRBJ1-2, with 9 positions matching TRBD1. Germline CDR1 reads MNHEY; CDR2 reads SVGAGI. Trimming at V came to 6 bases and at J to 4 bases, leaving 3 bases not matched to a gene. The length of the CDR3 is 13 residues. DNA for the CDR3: TGTGCCAGCAGCTTACAGGGGGCCTATGGCTACACCTTC. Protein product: CASSLQGAYGYTF.

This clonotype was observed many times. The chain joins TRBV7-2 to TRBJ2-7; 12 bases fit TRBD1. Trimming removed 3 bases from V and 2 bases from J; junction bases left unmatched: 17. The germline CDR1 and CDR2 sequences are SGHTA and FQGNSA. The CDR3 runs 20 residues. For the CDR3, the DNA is TGTGCCAGCAGCTTCCGCAGCTCCGGGACAGGGGGCCGCAGGGCCTACGAGCAGTACTTC. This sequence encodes CASSFRSSGTGGRRAYEQYF. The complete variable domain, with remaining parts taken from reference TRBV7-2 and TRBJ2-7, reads GAGVSQSPSNKVTEKGKDVELRCDPISGHTALYWYRQSLGQGLEFLIYFQGNSAPDKSGLPSDRFSAERTGGSVSTLTIQRTQQEDSAVYLCASSFRSSGTGGRRAYEQYFGPGTRLTVT.

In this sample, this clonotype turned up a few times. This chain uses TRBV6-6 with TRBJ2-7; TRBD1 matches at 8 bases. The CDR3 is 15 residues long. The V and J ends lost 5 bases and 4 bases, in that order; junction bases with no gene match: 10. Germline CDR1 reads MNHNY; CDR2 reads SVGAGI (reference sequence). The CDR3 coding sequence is TGTGCCAGCAGTGAGGTCCAGGGGGCAGGGTACGAGCAGTACTTC. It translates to CASSEVQGAGYEQYF.

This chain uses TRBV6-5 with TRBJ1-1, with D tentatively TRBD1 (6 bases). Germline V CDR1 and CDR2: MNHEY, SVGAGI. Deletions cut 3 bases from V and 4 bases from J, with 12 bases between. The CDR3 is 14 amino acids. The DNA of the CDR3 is TGTGCCAGCAGTTATCAGGGGATGACCACTGAAGCTTTCTTT. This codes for CASSYQGMTTEAFF.

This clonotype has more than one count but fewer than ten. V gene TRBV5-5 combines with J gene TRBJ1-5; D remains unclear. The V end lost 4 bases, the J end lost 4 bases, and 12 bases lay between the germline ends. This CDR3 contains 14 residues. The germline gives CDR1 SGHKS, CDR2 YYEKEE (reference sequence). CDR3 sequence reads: CASSPTRGNQPQHF. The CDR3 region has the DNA TGTGCCAGCAGCCCGACACGAGGGAATCAGCCCCAGCATTTT. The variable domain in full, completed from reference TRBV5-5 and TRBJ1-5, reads DAGVTQSPTHLIKTRGQQVTLRCSPISGHKSVSWYQQVLGQGPQFIFQYYEKEERGRGNFPDRFSARQFPNYSSELNVNALLLGDSALYLCASSPTRGNQPQHFGDGTRLSIL.

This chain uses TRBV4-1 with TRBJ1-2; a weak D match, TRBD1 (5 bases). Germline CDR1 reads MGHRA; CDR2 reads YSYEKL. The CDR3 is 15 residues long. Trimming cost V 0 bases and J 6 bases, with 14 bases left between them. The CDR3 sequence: CASSQDQGAGNGYTF. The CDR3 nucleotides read TGCGCCAGCAGCCAAGATCAAGGGGCGGGAAATGGCTACACCTTC.

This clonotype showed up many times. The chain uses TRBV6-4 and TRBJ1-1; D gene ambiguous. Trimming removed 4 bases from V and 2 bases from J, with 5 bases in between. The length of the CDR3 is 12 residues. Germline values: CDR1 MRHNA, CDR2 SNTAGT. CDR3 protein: CASSGGNTEAFF. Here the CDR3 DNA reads TGTGCCAGCAGTGGGGGAAACACTGAAGCTTTCTTT.

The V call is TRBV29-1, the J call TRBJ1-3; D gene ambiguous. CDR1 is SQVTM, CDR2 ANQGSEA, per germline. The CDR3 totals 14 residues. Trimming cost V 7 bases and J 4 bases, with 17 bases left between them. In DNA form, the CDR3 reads TGCAGCGCCCGAGGTCTGGACGAGGGAAACACCATATATTTT. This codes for CSARGLDEGNTIYF.

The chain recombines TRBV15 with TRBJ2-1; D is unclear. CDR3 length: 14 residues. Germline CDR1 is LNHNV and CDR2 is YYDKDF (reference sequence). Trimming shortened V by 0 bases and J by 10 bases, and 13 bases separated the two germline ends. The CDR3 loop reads CATSREALSLEQFF. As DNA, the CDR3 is TGTGCCACCAGCAGAGAGGCCCTGTCTTTAGAGCAGTTCTTC.